This paragraph covers one TCR beta chain sequence. The antigen remains undetermined. The PCR used 60 Vbeta and 13 Jbeta primers. Libraries were prepared by immunoSEQ multiplex PCR; TCRdb keeps only in-frame clonotypes and omits some of them. Counted here are roughly 100,000 clones, over 70% occurring once; the ten biggest clones make up approximately 3.8%. These data come from a study of cytomegalovirus exposure and HLA in healthy donors. Study-level points and caveats: Later work found most CMV-associated TCR beta chains apparently HLA-restricted.

CDR1 is SGHNT, CDR2 YENEEA, per germline. The CDR3 is 15 amino acids. Losses at the gene ends were 2 bases for V and 4 bases for J; bases not matched to a gene: 1. Sequenced material: PBMCs. The V call is TRBV11-3, the J call TRBJ2-2, with 10 bases matching TRBD2. The receptor was derived from a man aged 50-59 years in good health and CMV-seropositive. The CDR3 region is CASSLLAGVTGELFF. For the CDR3, the DNA is TGTGCCAGCAGCTTACTAGCGGGAGTCACCGGGGAGCTGTTTTTT.